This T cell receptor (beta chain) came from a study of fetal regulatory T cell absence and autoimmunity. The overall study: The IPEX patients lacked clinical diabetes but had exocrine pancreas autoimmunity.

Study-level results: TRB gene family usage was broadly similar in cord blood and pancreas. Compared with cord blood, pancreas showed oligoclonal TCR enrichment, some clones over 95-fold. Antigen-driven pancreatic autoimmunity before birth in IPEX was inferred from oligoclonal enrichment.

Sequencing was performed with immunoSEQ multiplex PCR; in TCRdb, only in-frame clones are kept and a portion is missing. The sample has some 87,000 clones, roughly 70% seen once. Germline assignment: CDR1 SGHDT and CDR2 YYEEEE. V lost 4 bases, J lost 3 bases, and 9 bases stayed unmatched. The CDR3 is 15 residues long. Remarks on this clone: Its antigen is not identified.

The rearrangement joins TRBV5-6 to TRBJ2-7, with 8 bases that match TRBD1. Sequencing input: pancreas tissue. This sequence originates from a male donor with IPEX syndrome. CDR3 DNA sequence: TGTGCCAGCAGCCGGACAGGGAGAGGAGACTACGAGCAGTACTTC. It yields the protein CASSRTGRGDYEQYF.